A single sample is the source of the 30 T cell receptor beta chains below, sequenced in a study of Ad26.COV2.S vaccination and SARS-CoV-2 variants (dated by TCRdb to about 2021). The library was built by means of the immunoSEQ multiplex PCR assay. Entries here come from immuneACCESS through TCRdb and include only in-frame sequences with V and J called. Some clones fail to appear in such tables; in the studies checked, an unresolved V gene covers under half of the shortfall, and the cause of the remainder is unknown. Counted in this sample were roughly 320,000 clones; around 84% of them appeared once. The ten largest clones capture more than 1.5% of the sample. Interpreted using the paper, the treatment or condition label stands for: around 19 received Ad26.COV2.S at low or high dose, single or two shots; a few received placebo; per-sample allocation not given. Repertoires of vaccine and placebo recipients were sequenced from samples collected on day 63 after the first injection.

Sequenced material: peripheral blood, taken in a trial of Ad26.COV2.S vaccine versus placebo. The source is a person aged 18 to 59 who received the Ad26.COV2.S COVID-19 vaccine or a placebo.

This clone was found once. CDR3 loop: CASSFDRGENTIYF. The CDR3 nucleotides read TGTGCCAGCAGTTTCGACAGGGGAGAAAACACCATATATTTT. The chain employs TRBV6-4 and TRBJ1-3; 8 positions agree with TRBD1. Germline trimming cut 5 bases from V and 6 bases from J; bases unmatched to any gene: 6. The CDR3 runs to 14 residues. Germline assignment: CDR1 MRHNA and CDR2 SNTAGT.

V usage is TRBV2 and J usage is TRBJ1-3; D gene ambiguous. The germline CDR1 and CDR2 sequences are SNHLY and FYNNEI. V was trimmed by 6 bases and J by 1 base, leaving 7 bases between them. The CDR3 is 13 residues long. CDR3 residues: CASRGRSGNTIYF. The CDR3 DNA reads TGTGCCAGCAGGGGTCGATCTGGAAACACCATATATTTT.

The V call is TRBV11-2, the J call TRBJ1-4; D gene ambiguous. This CDR3 region has 12 residues. The germline V gene has CDR1 SGHAT and CDR2 FQNNGV. V gave up 3 bases and J gave up 6 bases, with 5 bases separating them. The CDR3 sequence: CASSFPYEKLFF. The CDR3 region has the DNA TGTGCCAGCAGCTTCCCCTATGAAAAACTGTTTTTT.

J is TRBJ2-6 and V is TRBV27; D gene unclear. V lost 1 base and J lost 0, with 10 bases in between. CDR1 and CDR2 from the germline V gene are MNHEY and SMNVEV (reference sequence). This CDR3 is 17 amino acids long. CDR3 nucleotides: TGTGCCAGCAGTTTATATGGCGGACGCTCTGGGGCCAACGTCCTGACTTTC. It encodes CASSLYGGRSGANVLTF. Looking up the rest from reference TRBV27 and TRBJ2-6 gives the full variable domain: EAQVTQNPRYLITVTGKKLTVTCSQNMNHEYMSWYRQDPGLGLRQIYYSMNVEVTDKGDVPEGYKVSRKEKRNFPLILESPSPNQTSLYFCASSLYGGRSGANVLTFGAGSRLTVL.

The chain combines TRBV7-2 with TRBJ2-1, with 9 positions matching TRBD2. The CDR3 has 14 residues. Germline lookup yields CDR1 SGHTA and CDR2 FQGNSA. With V trimmed by 1 base and J by 11 bases, 6 bases remained unmatched. CDR3 region: CASSLGVTSGKQFF. CDR3 DNA sequence: TGTGCCAGCAGCTTAGGGGTGACTAGCGGAAAGCAGTTCTTC.

This rearrangement joins TRBV30 to TRBJ1-4, with D uncertain. Trimming pared 0 bases from V and 2 bases from J, leaving 10 bases between. Germline loops: CDR1 GTSNPN, CDR2 SVGIG (reference sequence). The CDR3 has 15 amino acids. The CDR3 reads CAWSVLGKTNEKLFF. DNA for the CDR3: TGTGCCTGGAGTGTTTTGGGGAAGACTAATGAAAAACTGTTTTTT.

This clone was observed many times. The chain couples TRBV7-2 to TRBJ1-1; D is unclear. Trimming cost V 3 bases and J 6 bases, with 11 bases left between them. The CDR3 runs to 13 residues. Per the germline V gene, CDR1 is SGHTA and CDR2 is FQGNSA. The CDR3 DNA is TGTGCCAGCAGCTTTACTATTGGGGCTGAAGCTTTCTTT. This encodes CASSFTIGAEAFF.

This clone was seen a single time. One end of the junction varies from germline; a read error may be responsible. This sequence joins TRBV5-5 and TRBJ2-6, with a possible D match to TRBD1 (5 bases). The V gene's germline CDR1 is SGHKS and CDR2 YYEKEE (reference sequence). The CDR3 has 15 amino acids. As DNA, the CDR3 is TGTGCCAGCAGCCCAGGGCCCGCTGGTGCCAACGTCCTGACTTTC. Its protein is CASSPGPAGANVLTF.

This sequence joins TRBV19 and TRBJ1-2; no clear D gene. CDR1 is LNHDA, CDR2 SQIVND, per germline (reference sequence). There are 15 residues in the CDR3. Trimming left V 1 base short and J 5 bases short, with 14 bases between. DNA of the CDR3: TGTGCCAGTAGTATAGCAGCGGTTCGGGGTTATGGCTACACCTTC. Translating it yields CASSIAAVRGYGYTF.

The chain uses TRBV6-6 and TRBJ1-3; D gene unclear. CDR1 is MNHNY and CDR2 is SVGAGI in the germline V gene (reference sequence). Trimming cost V 6 bases and J 0 bases, with 9 bases left between them. This CDR3 comprises 14 residues. CDR3 in DNA: TGTGCCAGCAGACTCGAATCCTCTGGAAACACCATATATTTT. This encodes CASRLESSGNTIYF.

The chain links TRBV4-1 to TRBJ2-7, with 8 positions matching TRBD1. J was trimmed by 3 bases and V by 2 bases; bases with no gene match: 12. The CDR3 runs to 17 residues. The germline V gene has CDR1 MGHRA and CDR2 YSYEKL. The CDR3 nucleotides are TGCGCCAGCAGCCAACGGGCAGGGGGCCCCATCTTCTACGAGCAGTACTTC. Protein sequence: CASSQRAGGPIFYEQYF.

The chain combines TRBV2 with TRBJ2-7, with 9 positions matching TRBD1. V dropped 7 bases and J dropped 0; count of bases not matched to a gene: 1. Germline V gene lookup returns CDR1 SNHLY and CDR2 FYNNEI. The CDR3 has 13 amino acids. The CDR3 sequence is CASKTGGSYEQYF. CDR3 nucleotide sequence: TGTGCCAGCAAGACAGGGGGCTCCTACGAGCAGTACTTC.

V is TRBV18 and J is TRBJ2-7, with D tentatively TRBD1 (6 bases). Per germline, CDR1 KGHSH and CDR2 LQKENI. The CDR3 is 16 amino acids. The germline V and J ends were trimmed by 2 bases and 2 bases, with 16 bases remaining between them. CDR3 coding DNA: TGTGCCAGCTCACCATTCTCCCCAGGGGCAACCTACGAGCAGTACTTC. It is translated as CASSPFSPGATYEQYF.

The chain recombines TRBV5-6 with TRBJ2-1; TRBD1 matches at 7 bases. CDR3 size: 14 residues. Germline V gene lookup returns CDR1 SGHDT and CDR2 YYEEEE. With V trimmed by 2 bases and J by 9 bases, 8 bases remained unmatched. CDR3: CASSLGRGSFEQFF. The CDR3 DNA sequence: TGTGCCAGCAGCTTAGGCAGGGGGAGTTTTGAGCAGTTCTTC.

J is TRBJ1-1 and V is TRBV2, with D possibly TRBD1 on 5 matching bases. CDR3 length: 14 amino acids. Per germline, CDR1 SNHLY and CDR2 FYNNEI. V was cut by 5 bases and J by 3 bases, with 13 bases left in between. The CDR3 nucleotides read TGTGCCAGCAGTCTCAATCGGGGGGACACTGAAGCTTTCTTT. It codes for CASSLNRGDTEAFF.

This chain connects TRBV19 to TRBJ1-2; D is ambiguous. There are 13 residues in the CDR3. V gave up 0 bases and J gave up 0 bases, with 2 bases separating them. The V gene's germline CDR1 is LNHDA and CDR2 SQIVND (reference sequence). CDR3 residues: CASSIEANYGYTF. CDR3 nucleotides: TGTGCCAGTAGTATAGAAGCTAACTATGGCTACACCTTC.

The chain links TRBV29-1 to TRBJ1-2, with TRBD1 matching 11 bases. CDR1 is SQVTM, CDR2 ANQGSEA, per germline. CDR3 length equals 16 residues. The V segment lost 4 bases and the J segment 6 bases; nucleotides outside the gene matches: 13. The CDR3 region has the DNA TGCAGCGTTGCCTTGGCGACCGGGACAGGGGGAGATGGCTACACCTTC. Amino acid sequence: CSVALATGTGGDGYTF.

This clone was picked up one time. This rearrangement joins TRBV7-9 to TRBJ1-4; 7 bases agree with TRBD1. The germline V gene encodes CDR1 SEHNR and CDR2 FQNEAQ (reference sequence). The CDR3 spans 19 residues. V trimming: 2 bases; J trimming: 7 bases; junction bases outside the gene matches: 19. CDR3 bases: TGTGCCAGCAGCTTAAGGACTAGCGGAACAGGGGCCTTTGGTGAAAAACTGTTTTTT. Protein product: CASSLRTSGTGAFGEKLFF.

The chain is built from TRBV6-4 and TRBJ1-6; no clear D. The length of the CDR3 is 13 residues. Germline-derived CDR1 and CDR2 are MRHNA and SNTAGT. V was pared by 3 bases and J by 7 bases, with 7 bases between. Here the CDR3 reads CASSEGLNSPLHF. The DNA of the CDR3 is TGTGCCAGCAGTGAAGGGTTAAATTCACCCCTCCACTTT.

V gene TRBV21-1 combines with J gene TRBJ2-5; the table's TRBD2 call for D was not verified on the DNA. TRBV21-1 is classified as a pseudogene. The CDR3 spans 13 residues. In nucleotides, the CDR3 is TGTGCCAGCACCCCCCAACCACTTGGGACCCAGTACTTC. Protein product: CASTPQPLGTQYF.

Note on this clone: Other DNA sequences in this specimen translate into the identical CDR3. The chain links TRBV5-1 to TRBJ1-2, with D unresolved. The CDR3 covers 14 residues. Trimming left V 0 bases short and J 0 bases short, with 6 bases between. Germline CDR1 is SGHRS and CDR2 is YFSETQ. Here the CDR3 reads CASSLGGSNYGYTF. DNA for the CDR3: TGCGCCAGCAGCTTGGGGGGATCTAACTATGGCTACACCTTC.

The rearrangement links TRBV30 to TRBJ1-5; the D is unclear. Germline V gene lookup returns CDR1 GTSNPN and CDR2 SVGIG (reference sequence). V lost 5 bases, J lost 0 bases, and 8 bases lay in between. This CDR3 comprises 13 residues. The CDR3 loop is CAWRQNSNQPQHF. Here the CDR3 DNA reads TGTGCCTGGCGGCAGAATAGCAATCAGCCCCAGCATTTT.

V usage is TRBV9 and J usage is TRBJ1-2; no clear D. Trimming shortened V by 4 bases and J by 0 bases, and 10 bases separated the two germline ends. This CDR3 spans 14 amino acids. In germline, CDR1 is SGDLS, CDR2 YYNGEE. The CDR3 region has the DNA TGTGCCAGCAGCCCGCCTACTACTAACTATGGCTACACCTTC. Amino acid sequence: CASSPPTTNYGYTF. The full variable domain, in which reference TRBV9 and TRBJ1-2 provide the parts outside the CDR3, is DSGVTQTPKHLITATGQRVTLRCSPRSGDLSVYWYQQSLDQGLQFLIQYYNGEERAKGNILERFSAQQFPDLHSELNLSSLELGDSALYFCASSPPTTNYGYTFGSGTRLTVV.

V and J are TRBV9 and TRBJ1-4, with D possibly TRBD1 on 6 matching bases. This CDR3 contains 14 residues. Germline CDR1 and CDR2: SGDLS and YYNGEE. Trimming pared 0 bases from V and 5 bases from J, leaving 8 bases between. This CDR3 is CASSVAGENEKLFF. The CDR3 DNA follows: TGTGCCAGCAGCGTAGCAGGGGAGAATGAAAAACTGTTTTTT.

V and J are TRBV25-1 and TRBJ1-4, with TRBD1 matching 9 bases. With 8 bases clipped from V and 8 bases from J, the junction kept 6 bases outside the gene matches. Germline V gene lookup returns CDR1 MGHDK and CDR2 SYGVNS. The CDR3 is made up of 13 amino acids. This chain's CDR3 is CASLGTGNEKLFF. As DNA, the CDR3 is TGTGCCAGCCTCGGGACAGGGAACGAAAAACTGTTTTTT.

The gene calls are TRBV6-2 or TRBV6-3 and TRBJ2-2; D remains ambiguous. The CDR3 sequence is 15 residues long. The germline CDR1 and CDR2 sequences are MNHEY and SVGEGT. V was cut by 6 bases and J by 4 bases, with 15 bases left in between. CDR3 DNA sequence: TGTGCCAGCAGCCCCTTTGACATGGTCACCGGGGAGCTGTTTTTT. Its translation is CASSPFDMVTGELFF.

In DNA form, the CDR3 reads TGTGCCAGCAGCCCGGGGACAGGGGTTGAGGAAAAACTGTTTTTT. Protein product: CASSPGTGVEEKLFF. The rearrangement uses TRBV7-6 and TRBJ1-4, with TRBD1 matching over 10 bases. The trim removed 5 bases at V and 8 bases at J, leaving 8 bases unmatched. Per germline, CDR1 SGHVS and CDR2 FNYEAQ. CDR3 size: 15 residues.

Here the CDR3 DNA reads TGTGCCAGCAGCTTCTCGGGACAGGGAAACACTGAAGCTTTCTTT. Its protein is CASSFSGQGNTEAFF. The chain links TRBV7-2 to TRBJ1-1; 9 bases line up with TRBD1. V gave up 3 bases and J gave up 2 bases; unmatched junction bases: 4. Germline CDR1 and CDR2: SGHTA and FQGNSA. This CDR3 is 15 amino acids long. Full variable domain (remainder filled in from reference TRBV7-2 and TRBJ1-1): GAGVSQSPSNKVTEKGKDVELRCDPISGHTALYWYRQSLGQGLEFLIYFQGNSAPDKSGLPSDRFSAERTGGSVSTLTIQRTQQEDSAVYLCASSFSGQGNTEAFFGQGTRLTVV.

The genes are TRBV7-2 and TRBJ2-7, with 7 bases identical to TRBD1. The length of the CDR3 is 14 residues. The V and J ends lost 0 bases and 6 bases, in that order; junction bases with no gene match: 5. Germline CDR1 reads SGHTA; CDR2 reads FQGNSA. CDR3: CASSLARGQGEQYF. In DNA form, the CDR3 reads TGTGCCAGCAGCTTAGCGAGGGGGCAAGGCGAGCAGTACTTC.

V gene TRBV7-6 combines with J gene TRBJ2-1; TRBD2 matches 14 bases. Germline CDR1 SGHVS, CDR2 FNYEAQ. The CDR3 has 18 residues. Trimming cost V 1 base and J 7 bases; bases outside gene matches: 9. This CDR3 is CASSLVGRTSGGLNEQFF. DNA of the CDR3: TGTGCCAGCAGCTTAGTAGGTCGGACTAGCGGGGGGCTAAATGAGCAGTTCTTC.